Sequencing of this T cell receptor (beta chain) was carried out in a study of shared clonotypes between healthy human individuals. The overall study: Two women and a few men aged 18 to 49 made up the donors. Study conclusions and caveats: The study found lower generation probabilities in non-shared clonotypes than in those shared by all four donors.

Terminally differentiated effector memory CD45RA+ cells were excluded from the naive CD8 cells, which were CD45RO-negative and positively selected for CCR7. As to this clone: Its target is not known.

Germline loops: CDR1 SGHDT, CDR2 YYEEEE. This CDR3 region has 12 residues. V was trimmed by 3 bases and J by 15 bases, leaving 16 bases between them. Samples underwent the assay at deep level. Only in-frame clones appear in the TCRdb table, and some are missing; sequencing was by immunoSEQ multiplex PCR. Seen here are around 2,000,000 clones, around 96% observed once, and the top ten hold under 1.5%. Input material: naive CD8+ T cells sorted from blood. The sequence was collected from a man aged 18 to 30 in good health. The chain recombines TRBV5-6 with TRBJ2-1; D not resolved. DNA for the CDR3: TGTGCCAGCAGCTCCCTCGGTCCCCTGGCGTTCTTC. Residues: CASSSLGPLAFF.